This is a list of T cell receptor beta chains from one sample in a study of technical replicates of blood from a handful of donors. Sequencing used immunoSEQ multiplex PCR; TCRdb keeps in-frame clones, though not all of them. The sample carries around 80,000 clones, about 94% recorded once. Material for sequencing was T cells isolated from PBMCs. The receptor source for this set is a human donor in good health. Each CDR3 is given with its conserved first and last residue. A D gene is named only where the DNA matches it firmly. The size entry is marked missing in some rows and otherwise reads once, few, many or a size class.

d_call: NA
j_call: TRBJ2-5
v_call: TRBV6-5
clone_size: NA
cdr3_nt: TGTGCCAGCAGCCCAGATTGGGAGACCCAGTACTTC
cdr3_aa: CASSPDWETQYF

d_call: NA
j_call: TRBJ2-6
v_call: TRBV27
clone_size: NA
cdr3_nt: TGTGCCAGCAGTCAAGACTTCCGCTCTGGGGCCAACGTCCTGACTTTC
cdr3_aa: CASSQDFRSGANVLTF

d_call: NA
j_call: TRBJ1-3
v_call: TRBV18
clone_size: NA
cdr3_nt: TGTGCCAGCTCACCTCAGCAGGGGCTAGGATCTGGAAACACCATATATTTT
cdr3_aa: CASSPQQGLGSGNTIYF

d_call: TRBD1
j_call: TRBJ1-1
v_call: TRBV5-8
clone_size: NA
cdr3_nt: TGTGCCAGCAGCGGTTATCAGGGGGCCAATGTTTTTAACACTGAAGCTTTCTTT
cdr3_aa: CASSGYQGANVFNTEAFF

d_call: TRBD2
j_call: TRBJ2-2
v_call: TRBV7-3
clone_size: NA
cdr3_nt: TGTGCCAGCAGCTTTGCGGGAGGTGGGGGCACCGGGGAGCTGTTTTTT
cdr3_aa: CASSFAGGGGTGELFF

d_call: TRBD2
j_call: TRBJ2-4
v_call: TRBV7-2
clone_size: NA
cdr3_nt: TGTGCCAGCAGCTCGGCGGGACTAAGGGGAAACAAAAACATTCAGTACTTC
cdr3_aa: CASSSAGLRGNKNIQYF

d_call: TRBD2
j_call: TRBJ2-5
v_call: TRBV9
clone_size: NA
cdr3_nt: TGTGCCAGTAGCCGCGGGGGGATTCAAGAGACCCAGTACTTC
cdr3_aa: CASSRGGIQETQYF

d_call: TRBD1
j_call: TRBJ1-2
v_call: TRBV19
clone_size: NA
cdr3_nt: TGTGCCAGTAGTTCCGGGACAGGAGCAACTTATGGCTACACCTTC
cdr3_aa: CASSSGTGATYGYTF

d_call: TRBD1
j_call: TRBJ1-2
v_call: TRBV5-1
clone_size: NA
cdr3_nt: TGCGCCAGCAGCCCTGGACAGGGGGCAGGTGGCTACACCTTC
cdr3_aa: CASSPGQGAGGYTF

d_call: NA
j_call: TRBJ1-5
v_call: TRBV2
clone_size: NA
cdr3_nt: TGTGCCAGCAGTCCTCAGGGAAGCAATCAGCCCCAGCATTTT
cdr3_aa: CASSPQGSNQPQHF

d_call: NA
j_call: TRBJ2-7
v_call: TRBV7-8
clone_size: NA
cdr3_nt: TGTGCCAGCAGCTTCTCCAGCGAGAGCTCCTACGAGCAGTACTTC
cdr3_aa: CASSFSSESSYEQYF

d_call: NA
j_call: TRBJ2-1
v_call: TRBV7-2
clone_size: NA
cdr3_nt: TGTGCCAGCAGCAGGTATGGTAGCGGCTACAATGAGCAGTTCTTC
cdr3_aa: CASSRYGSGYNEQFF

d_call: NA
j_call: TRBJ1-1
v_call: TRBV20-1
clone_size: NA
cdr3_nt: TGCAGTGCTAGACAGGGCCCTGAAGCTTTCTTT
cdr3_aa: CSARQGPEAFF

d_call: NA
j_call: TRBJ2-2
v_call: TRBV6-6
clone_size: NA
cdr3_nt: TGTGCCAGCAGCCTCCCAGGGGCCGGGGAGCTGTTTTTT
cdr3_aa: CASSLPGAGELFF

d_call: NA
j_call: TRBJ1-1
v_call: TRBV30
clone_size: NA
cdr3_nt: TGTGCCTGGAGTGTACAGCTGGACACTGAAGCTTTCTTT
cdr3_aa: CAWSVQLDTEAFF

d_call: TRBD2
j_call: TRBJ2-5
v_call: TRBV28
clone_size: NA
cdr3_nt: TGTGCCAGCAGTTTAGCGGGAGTAAGGGAGACCCAGTACTTC
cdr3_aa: CASSLAGVRETQYF

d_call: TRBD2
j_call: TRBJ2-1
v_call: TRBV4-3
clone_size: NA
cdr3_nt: TGCGCCAGCAGCTGGACTAGCGGACCGAAGCAGTTCTTC
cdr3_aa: CASSWTSGPKQFF

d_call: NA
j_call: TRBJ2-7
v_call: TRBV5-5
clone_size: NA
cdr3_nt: TGTGCCAGCAGCTTCCGGGTAGGGGAGGTTTACGAGCAGTACTTC
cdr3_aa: CASSFRVGEVYEQYF

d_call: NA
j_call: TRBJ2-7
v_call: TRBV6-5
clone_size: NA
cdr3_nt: TGTGCCAGCAGTTACCAGCACCTGACAGAAGGCTACGAGCAGTACTTC
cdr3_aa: CASSYQHLTEGYEQYF

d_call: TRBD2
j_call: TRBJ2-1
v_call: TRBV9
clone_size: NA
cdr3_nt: TGTGCCAGCAGCGTCGGGACTAGCGGGATCAATGAGCAGTTCTTC
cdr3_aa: CASSVGTSGINEQFF

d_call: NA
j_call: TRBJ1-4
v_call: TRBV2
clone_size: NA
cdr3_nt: TGTGCCAGCAAGGGGCAGGGAGGTGAAAAACTGTTTTTT
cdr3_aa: CASKGQGGEKLFF

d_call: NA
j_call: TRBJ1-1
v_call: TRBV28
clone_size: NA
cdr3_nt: TGTGCCAGCACAACTGCCATGAACACTGAAGCTTTCTTT
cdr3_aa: CASTTAMNTEAFF

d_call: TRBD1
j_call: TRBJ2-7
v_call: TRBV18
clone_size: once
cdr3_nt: TGTGCCAGCTCACCCGGGACAGGGGCCTTCGAGCAGTACTTC
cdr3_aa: CASSPGTGAFEQYF

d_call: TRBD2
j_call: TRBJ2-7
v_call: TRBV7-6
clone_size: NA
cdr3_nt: TGTGCCAGCAGCTTAGCTACTAGCGGGAATAGGTACGAGCAGTACTTC
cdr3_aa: CASSLATSGNRYEQYF

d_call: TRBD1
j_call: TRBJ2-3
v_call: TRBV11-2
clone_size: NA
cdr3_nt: TGTGCCAGCAGCTTAGACGCCCCAGGGGGCGGGAAGGATACGCAGTATTTT
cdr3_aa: CASSLDAPGGGKDTQYF

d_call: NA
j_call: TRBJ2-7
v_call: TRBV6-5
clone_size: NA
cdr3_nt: TGTGCCAGCAGTTACCTGCAGCCGCGGTTCACCTACGAGCAGTACTTC
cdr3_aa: CASSYLQPRFTYEQYF

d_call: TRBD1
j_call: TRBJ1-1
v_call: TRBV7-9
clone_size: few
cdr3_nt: TGTGCCAGCAGCTTAGGGGACAGGGGGACTTTCTTT
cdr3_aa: CASSLGDRGTFF

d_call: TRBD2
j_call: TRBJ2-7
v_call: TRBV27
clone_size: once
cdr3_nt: TGTGCCAGCAGTTTACTAGCGGGAGGGCCTCGGGACGAGCAGTACTTC
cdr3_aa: CASSLLAGGPRDEQYF

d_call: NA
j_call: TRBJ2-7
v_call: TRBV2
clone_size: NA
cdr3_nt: TGTGCCAGCAAGATGAGTGGGGCTATATACGAGCAGTACTTC
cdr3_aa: CASKMSGAIYEQYF

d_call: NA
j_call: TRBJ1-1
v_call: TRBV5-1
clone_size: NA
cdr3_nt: TGCGCCAGTCGTGCAGGGCCTGAAGCTTTCTTT
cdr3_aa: CASRAGPEAFF

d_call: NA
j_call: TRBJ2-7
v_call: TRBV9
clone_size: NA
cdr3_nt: TGTGCCAGCAGCGAAGCGGGCTCATCCTACGAGCAGTACTTC
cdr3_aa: CASSEAGSSYEQYF

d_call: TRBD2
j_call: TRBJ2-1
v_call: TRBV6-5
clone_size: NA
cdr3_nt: TGTGCCAGCAGCTCTAGCGGGCCCTACAATGAGCAGTTCTTC
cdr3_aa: CASSSSGPYNEQFF

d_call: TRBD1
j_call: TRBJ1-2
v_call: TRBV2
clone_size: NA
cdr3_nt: TGTGCCAGCAGGGCCGGGACAGGGAGAGGCTACACCTTC
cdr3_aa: CASRAGTGRGYTF

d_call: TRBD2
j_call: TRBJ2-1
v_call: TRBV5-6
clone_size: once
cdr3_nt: TGTGCCAGCAGCCCAGGCGGGACTATTTACAATGAGCAGTTCTTC
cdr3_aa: CASSPGGTIYNEQFF

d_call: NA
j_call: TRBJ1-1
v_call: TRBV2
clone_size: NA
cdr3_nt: TGTGCCAGCAGTGAAGGGCGGGAGGTGGACACTGAAGCTTTCTTT
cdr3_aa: CASSEGREVDTEAFF

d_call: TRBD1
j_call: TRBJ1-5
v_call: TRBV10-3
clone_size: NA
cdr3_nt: TGTGCCATCAGTGGGGACAGGGGGGATCAGCCCCAGCATTTT
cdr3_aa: CAISGDRGDQPQHF

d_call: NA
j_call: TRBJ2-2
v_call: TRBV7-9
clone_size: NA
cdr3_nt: TGTGCCAGCAGCGCCCCGGCCGGGGAGCTGTTTTTT
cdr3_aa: CASSAPAGELFF

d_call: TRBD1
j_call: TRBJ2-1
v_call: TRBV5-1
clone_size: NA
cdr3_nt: TGCGCCAGCAGCAAACCGAGATTGGGGACAGACTCCTACAATGAGCAGTTCTTC
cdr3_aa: CASSKPRLGTDSYNEQFF

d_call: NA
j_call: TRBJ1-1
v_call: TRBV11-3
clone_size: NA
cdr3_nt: TGTGCCAGCAGCTTAGATGCTGAGTACACTGAAGCTTTCTTT
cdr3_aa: CASSLDAEYTEAFF

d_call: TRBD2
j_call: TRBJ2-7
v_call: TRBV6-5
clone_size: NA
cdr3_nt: TGTGCCAGCAGTCAACTGACTAGCGGGAATGAGCAGTACTTC
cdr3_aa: CASSQLTSGNEQYF

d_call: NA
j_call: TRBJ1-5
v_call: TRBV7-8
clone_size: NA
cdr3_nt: TGTGCCAGCAGCCAAGACTCTAGGGGGAAAGGGCCCCAGCATTTT
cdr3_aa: CASSQDSRGKGPQHF

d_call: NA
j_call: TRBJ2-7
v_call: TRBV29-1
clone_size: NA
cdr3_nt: TGCAGCCCCATCTCGACACCCCATGCTATATACGAGCAGTACTTC
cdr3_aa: CSPISTPHAIYEQYF

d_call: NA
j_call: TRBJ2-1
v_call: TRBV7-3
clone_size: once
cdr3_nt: TGTGCCAGCAGCTTAACGGAGGGCAATGAGCAGTTCTTC
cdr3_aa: CASSLTEGNEQFF

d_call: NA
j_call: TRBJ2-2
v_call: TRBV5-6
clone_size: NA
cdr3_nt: TGTGCCAGCAGCCCTCGGGCGGGATACACCGGGGAGCTGTTTTTT
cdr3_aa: CASSPRAGYTGELFF

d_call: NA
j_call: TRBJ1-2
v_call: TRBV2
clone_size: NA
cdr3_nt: TGTGCCAGCAGTGGCCAAACCGGGACATCTGGCTACACCTTC
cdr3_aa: CASSGQTGTSGYTF

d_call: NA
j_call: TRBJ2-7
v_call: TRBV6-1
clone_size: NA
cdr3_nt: TGTGCCAGCAGGGGTGACATTACCCCCTACGAGCAGTACTTC
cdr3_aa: CASRGDITPYEQYF

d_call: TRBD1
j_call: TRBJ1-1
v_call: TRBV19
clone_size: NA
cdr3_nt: TGTGCCAGTAGTAACCGGGACAGGGGGTTGGGCACTGAAGCTTTCTTT
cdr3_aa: CASSNRDRGLGTEAFF

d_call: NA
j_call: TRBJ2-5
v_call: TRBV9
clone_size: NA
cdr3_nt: TGTGCCAGCAGCGTAGGACTTCAAGAGACCCAGTACTTC
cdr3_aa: CASSVGLQETQYF

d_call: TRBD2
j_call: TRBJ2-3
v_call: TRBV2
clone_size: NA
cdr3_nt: TGTGCCAGCAGTGAAAGGACTAGTTCGCAGTATTTT
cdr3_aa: CASSERTSSQYF

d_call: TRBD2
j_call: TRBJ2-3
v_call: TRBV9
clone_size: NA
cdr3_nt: TGTGCCAGCAGCGTAGGCGGGGGGCATAGCACAGATACGCAGTATTTT
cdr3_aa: CASSVGGGHSTDTQYF

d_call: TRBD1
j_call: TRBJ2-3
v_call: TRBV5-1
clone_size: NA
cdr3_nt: TGCGCCAGCAGCTCGACAGGGGAAGGGAGCACAGATACGCAGTATTTT
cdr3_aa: CASSSTGEGSTDTQYF

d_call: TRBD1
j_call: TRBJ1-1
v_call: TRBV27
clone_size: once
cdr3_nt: TGTGCCAGCAGTCCCAGGCGGGACAGCTTTAACACTGAAGCTTTCTTT
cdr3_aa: CASSPRRDSFNTEAFF

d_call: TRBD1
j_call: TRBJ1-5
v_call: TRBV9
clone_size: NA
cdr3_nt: TGTGCCAGCAGCCCTACCGGGACAGATGATCAGCCCCAGCATTTT
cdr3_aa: CASSPTGTDDQPQHF

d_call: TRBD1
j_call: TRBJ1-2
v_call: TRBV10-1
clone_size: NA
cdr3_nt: TGCGCCAGCAGCCCTACGACAGGGGGCCACTATGGCTACACCTTC
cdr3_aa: CASSPTTGGHYGYTF

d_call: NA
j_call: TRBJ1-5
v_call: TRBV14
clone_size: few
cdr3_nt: TGTGCCAGCAGCCCCCCTGGGGGGTTTGGCCAGCCCCAGCATTTT
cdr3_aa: CASSPPGGFGQPQHF

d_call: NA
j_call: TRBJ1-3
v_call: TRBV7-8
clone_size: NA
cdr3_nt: TGTGCCAGCAGCCGGGACTTCTCTGGAAACACCATATATTTT
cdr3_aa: CASSRDFSGNTIYF

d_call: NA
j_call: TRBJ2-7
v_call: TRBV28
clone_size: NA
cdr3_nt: TGTGCCAGCAGAGAAACGGGCAGGGGTTACGAGCAGTACTTC
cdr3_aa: CASRETGRGYEQYF

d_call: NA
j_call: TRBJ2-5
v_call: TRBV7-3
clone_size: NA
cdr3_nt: TGTGCCAGCAGCTTAAAATCGCAGGGGGAGACCCAGTACTTC
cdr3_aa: CASSLKSQGETQYF